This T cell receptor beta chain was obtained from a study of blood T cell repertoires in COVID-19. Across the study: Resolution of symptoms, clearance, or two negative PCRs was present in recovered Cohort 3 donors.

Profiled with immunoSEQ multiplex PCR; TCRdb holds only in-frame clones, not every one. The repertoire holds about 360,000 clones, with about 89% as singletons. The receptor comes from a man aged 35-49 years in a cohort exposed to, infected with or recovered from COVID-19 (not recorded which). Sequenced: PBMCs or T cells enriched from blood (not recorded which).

The CDR3 loop is CASSLDLRRTEQFF. In nucleotides, the CDR3 is TGTGCCAGCAGCTTAGATTTAAGGCGGACAGAGCAGTTCTTC. The V gene is TRBV11-2, the J gene TRBJ2-1; D possibly corresponds to TRBD1 (5 bases). V was cut by 0 bases and J by 10 bases, with 13 bases left in between. Germline CDR1 is SGHAT and CDR2 is FQNNGV. CDR3 length: 14 residues.